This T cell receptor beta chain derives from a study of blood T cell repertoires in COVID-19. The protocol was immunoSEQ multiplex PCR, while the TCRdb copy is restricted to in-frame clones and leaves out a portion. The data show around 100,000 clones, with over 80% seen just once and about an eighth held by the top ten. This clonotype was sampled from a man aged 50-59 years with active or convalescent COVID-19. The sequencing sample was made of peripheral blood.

DNA for the CDR3: TGTGCCAGCAGCCAAGATTGGCCGGGACTAGCGGGAGGCCCCGGGCACGAGCAGTACTTC. Translation gives CASSQDWPGLAGGPGHEQYF. V usage is TRBV3-1 (or the pseudogene TRBV3-2) and J usage is TRBJ2-7; 15 bases agree with TRBD2. Germline values: CDR1 LGHDT, CDR2 YNNKEL (reference sequence). V gave up 0 bases and J gave up 5 bases; unmatched junction bases: 14. The length of the CDR3 is 20 residues.